The TCR beta chain under discussion was sequenced for a study of technical replicates of blood from four donors. Germline CDR1 SGHNT, CDR2 YYREEE (reference sequence). V dropped 4 bases and J dropped 3; count of bases not matched to a gene: 9. This CDR3 comprises 16 residues. Here immunoSEQ multiplex PCR was the method, and the copy in TCRdb shows in-frame clones only, minus some. The data hold approximately 99,000 clones, with roughly 96% observed a single time. This TCR derives from a human donor in good health. Sequencing was performed on T cells isolated from PBMCs. The chain has TRBV5-4 and TRBJ2-2; 7 nucleotides align to TRBD2. The CDR3 DNA reads TGTGCCAGCAGCCTAAATCTAGCGGCTTACACCGGGGAGCTGTTTTTT. It codes for CASSLNLAAYTGELFF.